Only a few counts were recorded for the clone carrying this T cell receptor beta chain. Libraries were prepared by immunoSEQ multiplex PCR; TCRdb keeps only in-frame clonotypes and omits some of them. Among some 2,000,000 clones listed, about 95% were seen once. This entry belongs to a study of shared clonotypes between healthy human individuals. CD45RO-negative CD8 cells positively selected for CCR7 made up the naive population, which excluded terminally differentiated effector memory CD45RA+ cells. This CDR3 spans 15 amino acids. Germline V gene sequence: CDR1 SGDLS, CDR2 YYNGEE. J gave up 3 bases and V 0 bases, and 3 bases lay outside the gene matches.

This TCR came from a man in his late teens or twenties in good health. V is TRBV9 and J is TRBJ2-3; 8 nucleotides line up with TRBD2. Sequenced material: naive CD8+ T cells sorted from blood. The CDR3 protein is CASSVGGGRTDTQYF. The CDR3 DNA reads TGTGCCAGCAGCGTAGGGGGCGGGAGGACAGATACGCAGTATTTT.